Following are 9 T cell receptor beta chains from one sample sequenced in a study of blood T cell repertoires in COVID-19. Using immunoSEQ multiplex PCR, the repertoire was profiled, and TCRdb retains in-frame clones only, with some absent. The sample lists under 55,000 clones; approximately 80% were seen once. Input material: peripheral blood. The receptors shown here come from a man in his 70s with acute or convalescent COVID-19.

V and J are TRBV30 and TRBJ1-2; TRBD1 matches 7 bases. V lost 1 base and J lost 5; bases outside the gene matches: 1. CDR1 is GTSNPN, CDR2 SVGIG, per germline (reference sequence). The CDR3 is 12 residues long. CDR3: CAWSATGYGYTF. In nucleotides, the CDR3 is TGTGCCTGGAGTGCGACAGGGTATGGCTACACCTTC.

This sequence joins TRBV10-2 and TRBJ1-2, with TRBD1 matching 7 bases. This CDR3 comprises 15 residues. Germline V gene sequence: CDR1 WSHSY, CDR2 SAAADI. Trimming removed 3 bases from V and 2 bases from J; junction bases left unmatched: 6. The CDR3 loop is CASSETGQLNYGYTF. CDR3 in DNA: TGCGCCAGCAGTGAAACGGGACAGCTGAACTATGGCTACACCTTC.

This rearrangement joins TRBV6-5 to TRBJ1-5, with D possibly matching TRBD1 (5 bases). With 2 bases removed from V and 7 bases from J, the gap between germline ends came to 12 bases. Per the germline V gene, CDR1 is MNHEY and CDR2 is SVGAGI. This CDR3 is built from 14 residues. The CDR3: CASSYGGAAQPQHF. The CDR3 region has the DNA TGTGCCAGCAGTTACGGTGGGGCGGCCCAGCCCCAGCATTTT.

The chain uses TRBV5-1 and TRBJ2-2, with D possibly being TRBD1 (6 bases). The V end was cut by 0 bases, the J end by 4 bases, with 13 bases between. This CDR3 contains 16 residues. Germline V gene sequence: CDR1 SGHRS, CDR2 YFSETQ. The CDR3, as DNA: TGCGCCAGCAGCTTGGAACAGGGCCTAAGCACCGGGGAGCTGTTTTTT. Protein: CASSLEQGLSTGELFF. Full variable domain (missing parts from reference TRBV5-1 and TRBJ2-2): KAGVTQTPRYLIKTRGQQVTLSCSPISGHRSVSWYQQTPGQGLQFLFEYFSETQRNKGNFPGRFSGRQFSNSRSEMNVSTLELGDSALYLCASSLEQGLSTGELFFGEGSRLTVL.

This clone was found once. J is TRBJ1-5 and V is TRBV2; possibly TRBD1 for D (6 bases). Trimming removed 4 bases at V and 9 bases at J, with 16 bases between. Germline CDR1 and CDR2: SNHLY and FYNNEI. The CDR3 length is 14 residues. CDR3: CASSASQGLGPQHF. In nucleotides, the CDR3 is TGTGCCAGCAGTGCCTCACAGGGACTAGGGCCCCAGCATTTT.

The sample holds one count of this clone. The gene calls are TRBV6-4 and TRBJ1-1; D gene unclear. V lost 0 bases and J lost 10, with 18 bases in between. The CDR3 is 15 residues long. Germline CDR1 MRHNA, CDR2 SNTAGT. CDR3 protein: CASSDSSRAGIGAFF. The CDR3 nucleotides read TGTGCCAGCAGTGACTCGAGTCGGGCGGGAATTGGAGCTTTCTTT.

This clone appeared a single time. This chain uses TRBV5-4 with TRBJ2-7; 7 bases align to TRBD1. Per the germline V gene, CDR1 is SGHNT and CDR2 is YYREEE (reference sequence). This CDR3 region has 13 residues. DNA of the CDR3: TGTGCGGAAGGGGGCGCTGAATCCTACGAGCAGTACTTC. It codes for CAEGGAESYEQYF. The full variable domain, in which reference TRBV5-4 and TRBJ2-7 provide the parts outside the CDR3, is ETGVTQSPTHLIKTRGQQVTLRCSSQSGHNTVSWYQQALGQGPQFIFQYYREEENGRGNFPPRFSGLQFPNYSSELNVNALELDDSALYLCAEGGAESYEQYFGPGTRLTVT.

The chain joins TRBV13 to TRBJ2-1, with 12 bases matching TRBD2. The germline gives CDR1 PRHDT, CDR2 FYEKMQ (reference sequence). With V trimmed by 0 bases and J by 3 bases, 0 bases remained unmatched. This CDR3 comprises 16 residues. The CDR3 region is CASSLGTSGGYNEQFF. The CDR3 coding sequence is TGTGCCAGCAGCTTAGGGACTAGCGGGGGCTACAATGAGCAGTTCTTC.

This clone showed up just a few times. The chain couples TRBV7-9 to TRBJ1-3; tentatively, D is TRBD1 (5 bases). Germline assignment: CDR1 SEHNR and CDR2 FQNEAQ (reference sequence). This CDR3 is 15 amino acids long. Between the trimmed V and J ends, which lost 3 bases and 0 bases, there was a span of 9 bases. This CDR3 is CASSLTATSGNTIYF. CDR3 DNA sequence: TGTGCCAGCAGCTTGACAGCAACCTCTGGAAACACCATATATTTT.